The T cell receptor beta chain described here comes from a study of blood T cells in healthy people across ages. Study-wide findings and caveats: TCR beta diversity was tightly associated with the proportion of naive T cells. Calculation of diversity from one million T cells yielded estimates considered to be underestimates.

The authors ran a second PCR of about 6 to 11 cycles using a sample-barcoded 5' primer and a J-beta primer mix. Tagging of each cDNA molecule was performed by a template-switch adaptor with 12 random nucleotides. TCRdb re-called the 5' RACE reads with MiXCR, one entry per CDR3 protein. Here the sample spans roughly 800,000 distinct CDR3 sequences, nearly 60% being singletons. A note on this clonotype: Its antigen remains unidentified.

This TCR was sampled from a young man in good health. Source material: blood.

The CDR3 coding sequence is TGCAGCGTTGGAGGGGGGAGCTCCTACGAGCAGTACTTC. It codes for CSVGGGSSYEQYF. The chain employs TRBV29-1 and TRBJ2-7; D is perhaps TRBD1 or TRBD2 (6 bases each). CDR1 is SQVTM, CDR2 ANQGSEA, per germline. V was shortened by 4 bases and J by 0 bases, with 10 bases between the two germline ends. The CDR3 covers 13 residues.